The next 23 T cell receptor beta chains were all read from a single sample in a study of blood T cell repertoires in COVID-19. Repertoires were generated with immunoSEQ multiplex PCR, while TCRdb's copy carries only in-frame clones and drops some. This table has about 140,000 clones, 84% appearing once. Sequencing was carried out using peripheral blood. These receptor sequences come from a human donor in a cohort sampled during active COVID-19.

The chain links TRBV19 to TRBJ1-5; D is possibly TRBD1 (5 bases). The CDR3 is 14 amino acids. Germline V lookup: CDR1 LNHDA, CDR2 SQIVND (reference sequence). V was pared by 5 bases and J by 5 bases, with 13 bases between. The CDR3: CASSPRQGYQPQHF. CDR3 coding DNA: TGTGCCAGTAGTCCCCGGCAGGGCTATCAGCCCCAGCATTTT.

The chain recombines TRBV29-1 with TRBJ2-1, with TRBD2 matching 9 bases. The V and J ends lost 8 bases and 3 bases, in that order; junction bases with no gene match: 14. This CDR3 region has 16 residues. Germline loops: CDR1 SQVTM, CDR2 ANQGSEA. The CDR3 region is CSPKSASGDHYNEQFF. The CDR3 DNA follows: TGCAGCCCGAAATCGGCTAGCGGGGACCACTACAATGAGCAGTTCTTC.

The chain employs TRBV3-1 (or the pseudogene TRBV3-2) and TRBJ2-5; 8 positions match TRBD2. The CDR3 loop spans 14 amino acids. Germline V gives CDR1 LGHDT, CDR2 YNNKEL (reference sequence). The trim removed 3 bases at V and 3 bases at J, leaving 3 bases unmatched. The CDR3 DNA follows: TGTGCCAGCAGCCACCTCGGGGGGGAAGAGACCCAGTACTTC. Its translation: CASSHLGGEETQYF.

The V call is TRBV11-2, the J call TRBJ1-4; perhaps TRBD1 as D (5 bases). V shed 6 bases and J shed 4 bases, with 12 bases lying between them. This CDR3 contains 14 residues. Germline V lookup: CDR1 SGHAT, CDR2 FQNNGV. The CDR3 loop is CASRAGFGNEKLFF. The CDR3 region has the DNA TGTGCCAGCAGGGCAGGGTTTGGTAATGAAAAACTGTTTTTT.

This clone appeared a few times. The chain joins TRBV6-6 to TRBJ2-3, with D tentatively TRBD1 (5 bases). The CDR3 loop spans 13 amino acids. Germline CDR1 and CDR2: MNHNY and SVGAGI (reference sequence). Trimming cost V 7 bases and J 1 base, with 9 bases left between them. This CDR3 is CASKEGGTDTQYF. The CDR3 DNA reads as TGTGCCAGCAAGGAAGGGGGCACAGATACGCAGTATTTT.

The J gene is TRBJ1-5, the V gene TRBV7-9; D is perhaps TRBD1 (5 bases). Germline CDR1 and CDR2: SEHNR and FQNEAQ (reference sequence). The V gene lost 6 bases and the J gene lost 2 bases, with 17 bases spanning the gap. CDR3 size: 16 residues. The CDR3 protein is CASSDGGTLGNQPQHF. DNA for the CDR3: TGTGCCAGCAGTGACGGGGGGACGTTGGGCAATCAGCCCCAGCATTTT.

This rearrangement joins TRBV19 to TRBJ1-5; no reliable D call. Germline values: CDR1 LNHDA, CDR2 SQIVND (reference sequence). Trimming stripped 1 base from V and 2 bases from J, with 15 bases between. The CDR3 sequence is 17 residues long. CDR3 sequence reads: CASSIVRGTIGNQPQHF. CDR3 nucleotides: TGTGCCAGTAGTATAGTACGGGGTACTATAGGCAATCAGCCCCAGCATTTT.

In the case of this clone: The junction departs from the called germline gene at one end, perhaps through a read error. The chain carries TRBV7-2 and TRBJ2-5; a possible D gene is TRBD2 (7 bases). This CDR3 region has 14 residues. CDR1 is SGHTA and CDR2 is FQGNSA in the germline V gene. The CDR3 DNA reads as TGTGCCAGCAGCTTAACGGGGGGACAAGGGACCCAGTACTTC. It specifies CASSLTGGQGTQYF.

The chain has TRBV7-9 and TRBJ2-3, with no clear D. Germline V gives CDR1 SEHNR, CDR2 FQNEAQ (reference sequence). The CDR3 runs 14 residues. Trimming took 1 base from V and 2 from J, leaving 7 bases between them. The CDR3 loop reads CASSLGADTDTQYF. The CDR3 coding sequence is TGTGCCAGCAGCTTAGGCGCCGACACAGATACGCAGTATTTT. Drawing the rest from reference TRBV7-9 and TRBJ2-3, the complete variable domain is DTGVSQNPRHKITKRGQNVTFRCDPISEHNRLYWYRQTLGQGPEFLTYFQNEAQLEKSRLLSDRFSAERPKGSFSTLEIQRTEQGDSAMYLCASSLGADTDTQYFGPGTRLTVL.

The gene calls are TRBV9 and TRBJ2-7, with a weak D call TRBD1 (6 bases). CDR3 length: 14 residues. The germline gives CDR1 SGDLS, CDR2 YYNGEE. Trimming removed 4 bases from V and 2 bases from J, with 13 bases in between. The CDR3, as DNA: TGTGCCAGCAGCCCCACAGGGTACCCCTACGAGCAGTACTTC. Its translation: CASSPTGYPYEQYF.

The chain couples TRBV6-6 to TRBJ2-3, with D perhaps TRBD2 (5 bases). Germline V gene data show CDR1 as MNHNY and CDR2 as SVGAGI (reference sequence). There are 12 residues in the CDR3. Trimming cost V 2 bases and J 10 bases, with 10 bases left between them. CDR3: CASSYRLAPQYF. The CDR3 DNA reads TGTGCCAGCAGTTACCGGCTAGCCCCGCAGTATTTT.

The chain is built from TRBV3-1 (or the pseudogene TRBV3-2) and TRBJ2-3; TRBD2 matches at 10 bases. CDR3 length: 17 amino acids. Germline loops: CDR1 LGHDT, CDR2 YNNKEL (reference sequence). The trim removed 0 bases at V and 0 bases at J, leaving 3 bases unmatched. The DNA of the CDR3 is TGTGCCAGCAGCCAAGAACTAGCGGGGCTCAGCACAGATACGCAGTATTTT. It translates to CASSQELAGLSTDTQYF.

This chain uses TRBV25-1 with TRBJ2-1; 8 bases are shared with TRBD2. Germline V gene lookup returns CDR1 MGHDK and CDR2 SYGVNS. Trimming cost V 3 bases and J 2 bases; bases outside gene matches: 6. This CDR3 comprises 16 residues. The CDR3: CASSDLRGGTYNEQFF. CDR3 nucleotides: TGTGCCAGCAGTGACTTACGGGGGGGTACCTACAATGAGCAGTTCTTC.

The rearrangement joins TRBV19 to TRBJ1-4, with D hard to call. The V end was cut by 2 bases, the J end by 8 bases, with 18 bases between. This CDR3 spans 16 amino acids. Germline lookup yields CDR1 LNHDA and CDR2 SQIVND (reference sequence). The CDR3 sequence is CASSIKGLSSGEKLFF. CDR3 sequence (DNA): TGTGCCAGTAGTATAAAAGGCTTATCCTCAGGAGAAAAACTGTTTTTT.

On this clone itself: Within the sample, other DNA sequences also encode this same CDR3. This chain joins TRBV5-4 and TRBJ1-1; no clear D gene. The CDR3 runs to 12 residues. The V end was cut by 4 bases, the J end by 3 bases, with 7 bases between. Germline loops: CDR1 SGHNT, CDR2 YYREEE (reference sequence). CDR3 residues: CASSPRDTEAFF. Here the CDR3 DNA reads TGTGCCAGCAGCCCGAGAGACACTGAAGCTTTCTTT.

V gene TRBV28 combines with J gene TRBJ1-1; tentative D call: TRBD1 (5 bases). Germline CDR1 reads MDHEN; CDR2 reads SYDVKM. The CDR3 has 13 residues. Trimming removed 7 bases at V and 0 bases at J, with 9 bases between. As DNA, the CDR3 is TGTGCCAGCAACTCAGGGATGAACACTGAAGCTTTCTTT. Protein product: CASNSGMNTEAFF.

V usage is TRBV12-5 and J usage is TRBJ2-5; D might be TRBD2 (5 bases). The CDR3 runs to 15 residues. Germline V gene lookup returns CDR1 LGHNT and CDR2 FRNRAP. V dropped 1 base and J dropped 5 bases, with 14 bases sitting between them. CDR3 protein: CASGLGPAGRETQYF. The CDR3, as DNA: TGTGCTAGTGGTTTGGGCCCCGCGGGTCGGGAGACCCAGTACTTC.

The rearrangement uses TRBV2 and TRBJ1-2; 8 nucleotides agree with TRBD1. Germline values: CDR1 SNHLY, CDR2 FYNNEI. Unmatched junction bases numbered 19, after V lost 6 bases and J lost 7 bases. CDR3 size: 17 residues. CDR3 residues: CASRYRDRSNLLGGYTF. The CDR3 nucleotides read TGTGCCAGCAGATACCGGGACAGGAGTAACCTGTTGGGTGGCTACACCTTC.

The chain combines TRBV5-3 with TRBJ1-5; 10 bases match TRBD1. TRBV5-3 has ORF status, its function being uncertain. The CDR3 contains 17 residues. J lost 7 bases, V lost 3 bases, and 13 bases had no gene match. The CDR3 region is CARSSMTNGTGAQPQHF. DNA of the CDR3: TGTGCCAGAAGCTCTATGACGAATGGGACAGGGGCGCAGCCCCAGCATTTT.

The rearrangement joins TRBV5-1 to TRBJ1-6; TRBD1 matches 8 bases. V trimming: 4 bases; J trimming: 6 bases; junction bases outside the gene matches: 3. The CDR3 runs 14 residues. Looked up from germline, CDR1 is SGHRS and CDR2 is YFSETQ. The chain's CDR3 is CASSGGQVNSPLHF. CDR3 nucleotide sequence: TGCGCCAGCAGCGGGGGACAGGTTAATTCACCCCTCCACTTT.

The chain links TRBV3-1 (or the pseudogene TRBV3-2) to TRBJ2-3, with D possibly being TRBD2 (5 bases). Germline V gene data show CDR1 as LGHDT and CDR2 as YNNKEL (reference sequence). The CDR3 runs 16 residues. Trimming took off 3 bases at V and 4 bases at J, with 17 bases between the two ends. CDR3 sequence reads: CASSQDATGLADTQYF. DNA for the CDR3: TGTGCCAGCAGCCAGGACGCGACGGGGTTGGCAGATACGCAGTATTTT.

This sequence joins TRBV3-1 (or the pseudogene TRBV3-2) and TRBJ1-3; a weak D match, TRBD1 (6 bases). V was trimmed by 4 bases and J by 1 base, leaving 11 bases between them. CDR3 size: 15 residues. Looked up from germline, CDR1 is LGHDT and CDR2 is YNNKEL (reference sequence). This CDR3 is CASSLRTGSGNTIYF. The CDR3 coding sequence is TGTGCCAGCAGCCTCCGTACAGGGTCTGGAAACACCATATATTTT.

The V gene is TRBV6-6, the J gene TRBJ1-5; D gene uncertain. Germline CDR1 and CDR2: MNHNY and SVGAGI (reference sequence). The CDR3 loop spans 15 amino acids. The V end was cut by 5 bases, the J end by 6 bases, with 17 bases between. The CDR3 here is CASSQPGNSGQPQHF. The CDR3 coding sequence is TGTGCCAGCAGTCAACCGGGAAACTCGGGTCAGCCCCAGCATTTT.